This T cell receptor (beta chain) was observed in a study of identifying expanded T cells in peripheral blood. Some clones are missing from TCRdb's copy, which holds only in-frame ones; the method was immunoSEQ multiplex PCR. Here the sample spans some 95,000 clones, more than 75% being singletons. Collection occurred without any documented infections or immune events in donors. Findings and limits, study-wide: Over around two and four weeks, about 16 and 20 clones changed, versus around 1.2 between replicates.

A remark on this clone: Its target is unknown.

V was cut by 0 bases and J by 2 bases, with 13 bases left in between. In germline, CDR1 is MNHEY, CDR2 SVGAGI. The CDR3 runs to 16 residues. Sequencing was done on a sample of blood. The clonotype originates from a person aged 18 to 70 in good health. The genes are TRBV6-5 and TRBJ1-1; D remains unclear. In DNA form, the CDR3 reads TGTGCCAGCAGTTACTCGATCCGGGCCACCAACACTGAAGCTTTCTTT. Translating it yields CASSYSIRATNTEAFF.